The 25 T cell receptor beta chains in this list originate from one sample, sequenced in a study of regulatory T cells in long-lasting Graves disease. Building of the TCR beta libraries involved iRepertoire HTBI primers and Arm-PCR of CDR3 regions. TCRdb independently ran MiXCR on the multiplex PCR reads; one entry per CDR3 protein. The sample lists hundreds of thousands of distinct CDR3 sequences, 15% to 20% occurring once. Sample time point: newly diagnosed GD, antithyroid drugs for less than 3 months. Following extraction of RNA from PBMCs, that RNA was used to make the TCR library. These sequences were also reported in another study, on T cells in Graves' hyperthyroidism and ophthalmopathy.

The sequencing used peripheral blood mononuclear cells (PBMCs), collected at new diagnosis, from a patient treated with antithyroid drugs. The receptors here all came from a woman between 25 and 40 years old with Graves disease.

The table lists this clonotype with a few counts. V and J are TRBV30 and TRBJ2-7; 8 bases are a match to TRBD2. The CDR3 is made up of 11 amino acids. In germline, CDR1 is GTSNPN, CDR2 SVGIG (reference sequence). CDR3 sequence (DNA): TGTGCGGCTAGCGGGCTATACGAGCAGTACTTC. Translated, it gives CAASGLYEQYF.

This clonotype was recorded at least ten times. This chain connects TRBV27 to TRBJ1-1; no firm D call. Germline CDR1 reads MNHEY; CDR2 reads SMNVEV (reference sequence). This CDR3 is built from 13 residues. The V gene lost 4 bases and the J gene lost 2 bases, with 8 bases spanning the gap. The CDR3 loop is CASSSVENTEAFF. The CDR3 coding sequence is TGTGCCAGCAGTTCCGTTGAAAACACTGAAGCTTTCTTT.

This clonotype was detected ten times or more. This rearrangement joins TRBV7-8 to TRBJ1-1; D not certain. V lost 4 bases to trimming and J lost 4 bases, with 19 bases between them. Germline values: CDR1 SGHVS, CDR2 FQNEAQ. This CDR3 spans 16 amino acids. The DNA of the CDR3 is TGTGCCAGCAGCTCCCCCTGGGCGGCTGAAGGCACTGAAGCTTTCTTT. Its protein is CASSSPWAAEGTEAFF.

This clonotype has ten or more counts. The chain employs TRBV6-5 and TRBJ1-6; D is unclear. The CDR3 is made up of 12 amino acids. Germline assignment: CDR1 MNHEY and CDR2 SVGAGI. V lost 2 bases to trimming and J lost 8 bases, with 4 bases between them. CDR3 nucleotides: TGTGCCAGCAGTTACCTGGATTCACCCCTCCACTTT. Translating it yields CASSYLDSPLHF.

This chain uses TRBV29-1 with TRBJ2-7; possibly TRBD1 or TRBD2 for D (5 bases each). V was pared by 4 bases and J by 3 bases, with 7 bases between. CDR3 length: 11 residues. Germline V lookup: CDR1 SQVTM, CDR2 ANQGSEA. For the CDR3, the DNA is TGCAGCGTTGGGGGGTACTACGAGCAGTACTTC. Encoded protein: CSVGGYYEQYF.

This clonotype was counted at least ten times. The genes are TRBV20-1 and TRBJ1-5; D may be TRBD1 (5 bases). Trimming shortened V by 2 bases and J by 5 bases, and 13 bases separated the two germline ends. Germline CDR1 and CDR2: DFQATT and SNEGSKA (reference sequence). The CDR3 has 14 residues. The CDR3: CSARQGIGDQPQHF. CDR3 bases: TGCAGTGCTAGACAGGGTATAGGGGATCAGCCCCAGCATTTT.

This chain connects TRBV6-1 to TRBJ2-3; D not certain. The V gene lost 6 bases and the J gene lost 0 bases, with 10 bases spanning the gap. This CDR3 is 14 amino acids long. Germline CDR1 and CDR2: MNHNS and SASEGT. This chain's CDR3 is CASRDRRSTDTQYF. The CDR3 bases are TGTGCCAGCAGAGACCGGCGGAGCACAGATACGCAGTATTTT.

This clonotype was detected only a few times. The chain combines TRBV28 with TRBJ1-6; D possibly corresponds to TRBD1 (6 bases). CDR1 is MDHEN and CDR2 is SYDVKM in the germline V gene. The CDR3 extends over 14 amino acids. V lost 1 base and J lost 10, with 11 bases in between. CDR3 nucleotide sequence: TGTGCCAGCAGTTTATCCGGGGGCGTATCACCCCTCCACTTT. Its translation is CASSLSGGVSPLHF.

This clonotype was seen only a few times. This chain connects TRBV6-4 to TRBJ2-7, with 7 bases aligning to TRBD1. From germline, CDR1 is MRHNA and CDR2 SNTAGT. This CDR3 comprises 14 residues. The V and J ends lost 8 bases and 3 bases, in that order; junction bases with no gene match: 10. The CDR3 DNA reads TGTGCCAGCGGTTATTCGGGACAGATCTACGAGCAGTACTTC. This sequence encodes CASGYSGQIYEQYF.

This clonotype was seen at least ten times. The J gene is TRBJ1-4, the V gene TRBV6-1; D call uncertain. Germline V gives CDR1 MNHNS, CDR2 SASEGT. Trimming pared 5 bases from V and 13 bases from J, leaving 14 bases between. The CDR3 has 12 amino acids. DNA of the CDR3: TGTGCCAGCAGTCAGAGGACCTCTGGACTGTTTTTT. This encodes CASSQRTSGLFF.

V gene TRBV3-1 combines with J gene TRBJ2-7; no reliable D call. This CDR3 contains 16 residues. Germline V CDR1 and CDR2: LGHDT, YNNKEL (reference sequence). V gave up 2 bases and J gave up 6 bases, with 20 bases separating them. The chain's CDR3 is CASSQNSGPEVAEQYF. CDR3 bases: TGTGCCAGCAGCCAAAATTCCGGGCCCGAGGTGGCCGAGCAGTACTTC.

The table lists this clonotype with many counts. The chain combines TRBV2 with TRBJ2-5; TRBD2 agrees at 7 bases. In germline, CDR1 is SNHLY, CDR2 FYNNEI. Germline trimming cut 8 bases from V and 5 bases from J; bases unmatched to any gene: 5. The CDR3 has 12 residues. CDR3 loop: CASGRGLETQYF. The CDR3 region has the DNA TGTGCCAGCGGGAGGGGTTTGGAGACCCAGTACTTC.

The rearrangement uses TRBV28 and TRBJ1-2, with D unclear. In germline, CDR1 is MDHEN, CDR2 SYDVKM. Deletions cut 4 bases from V and 7 bases from J, with 16 bases between. The CDR3 runs 14 residues. Here the CDR3 reads CASSSPPEGAGYTF. The CDR3 region has the DNA TGTGCCAGCAGTTCCCCACCCGAAGGTGCTGGCTACACCTTC.

This clonotype was counted at least ten times. V and J are TRBV20-1 and TRBJ2-2; 8 bases are shared with TRBD2. CDR3 length: 14 amino acids. Unmatched junction bases numbered 9, after V lost 7 bases and J lost 5 bases. Germline-derived CDR1 and CDR2 are DFQATT and SNEGSKA (reference sequence). This CDR3 is CSVLAGGSTGELFF. The CDR3 DNA reads TGCAGTGTACTCGCGGGAGGAAGTACCGGGGAGCTGTTTTTT.

In this sample, this clonotype turned up many times. The chain employs TRBV14 and TRBJ2-7; D is unclear. Trimming left V 4 bases short and J 5 bases short, with 9 bases between. The V gene's germline CDR1 is SGHDN and CDR2 FVKESK. The CDR3 contains 12 residues. The CDR3 coding sequence is TGTGCCAGCAGCCTTAGACTCCACGAGCAGTACTTC. Protein product: CASSLRLHEQYF.

This clonotype was observed at least ten times. V usage is TRBV7-9 and J usage is TRBJ2-3; D unresolved. The CDR3 length is 15 residues. CDR1 SEHNR and CDR2 FQNEAQ come from the germline V gene (reference sequence). Trimming pared 2 bases from V and 2 bases from J, leaving 11 bases between. The CDR3 is CASSLTREATDTQYF. The CDR3 DNA sequence: TGTGCCAGCAGCTTAACAAGGGAAGCCACAGATACGCAGTATTTT.

This clonotype has only a few counts. This chain links TRBV29-1 with TRBJ1-2; possibly TRBD1 for D (6 bases). The V end was cut by 1 base, the J end by 2 bases, with 14 bases between. The CDR3 runs 15 residues. Germline values: CDR1 SQVTM, CDR2 ANQGSEA. The CDR3 sequence is CSVEGGGGLNYGYTF. The CDR3 DNA reads as TGCAGCGTTGAAGGGGGGGGGGGGCTCAACTATGGCTACACCTTC.

This clonotype was counted only a few times. The V call is TRBV19, the J call TRBJ2-3; TRBD2 matches 10 bases. The trim removed 8 bases at V and 6 bases at J, leaving 17 bases unmatched. Germline V gene data show CDR1 as LNHDA and CDR2 as SQIVND (reference sequence). The CDR3 extends over 17 amino acids. The CDR3 DNA sequence: TGTGCCAGTGGGTCGAGTGTGCTAGCGGGAGCCCCCGATACGCAGTATTTT. It codes for CASGSSVLAGAPDTQYF.

This clonotype occurred many times. The chain is built from TRBV20-1 and TRBJ1-4; the D gene is possibly TRBD1 (5 bases). Germline V gene sequence: CDR1 DFQATT, CDR2 SNEGSKA (reference sequence). The CDR3 has 15 residues. V was clipped by 4 bases and J by 0 bases, with 12 bases between them. CDR3 protein: CSATPGGATNEKLFF. The CDR3 bases are TGCAGTGCTACCCCTGGGGGGGCAACTAATGAAAAACTGTTTTTT.

This clonotype was found once. This could be a read error, since a much larger clone is one nucleotide away. The V call is TRBV28, the J call TRBJ1-6, with 9 bases matching TRBD1. V trimming: 5 bases; J trimming: 8 bases; junction bases outside the gene matches: 4. Germline V gives CDR1 MDHEN, CDR2 SYDVKM. CDR3 length: 14 amino acids. CDR3 sequence reads: CASSLDRGDSPLHF. In DNA form, the CDR3 reads TGTGCCAGCAGTCTGGACAGGGGTGATTCACCCCTCCACTTT.

This clonotype was seen only a few times. The rearrangement joins TRBV5-1 to TRBJ1-2, with TRBD1 matching 7 bases. Germline CDR1 and CDR2: SGHRS and YFSETQ. CDR3 length equals 13 residues. The V and J ends lost 2 bases and 6 bases, in that order; junction bases with no gene match: 4. CDR3: CASSFPQGNGYTF. The CDR3 nucleotides read TGCGCCAGCAGCTTTCCACAGGGGAATGGCTACACCTTC. Supplemented by reference TRBV5-1 and TRBJ1-2, the full variable domain reads KAGVTQTPRYLIKTRGQQVTLSCSPISGHRSVSWYQQTPGQGLQFLFEYFSETQRNKGNFPGRFSGRQFSNSRSEMNVSTLELGDSALYLCASSFPQGNGYTFGSGTRLTVV.

The chain carries TRBV30 and TRBJ2-1, with D perhaps TRBD1 (6 bases). The germline gives CDR1 GTSNPN, CDR2 SVGIG (reference sequence). The CDR3 runs 15 residues. V lost 1 base and J lost 7, with 17 bases in between. CDR3 residues: CAWSDQGLMNNEQFF. The DNA for the CDR3 is TGTGCCTGGAGTGATCAGGGGTTGATGAATAATGAGCAGTTCTTC.

This clonotype was detected many times. The chain carries TRBV7-2 and TRBJ2-5; D is undetermined. Germline CDR1 reads SGHTA; CDR2 reads FQGNSA. The CDR3 runs 13 residues. Trimming cost V 1 base and J 5 bases, with 8 bases left between them. CDR3 in amino acids: CASSLGVAETQYF. The CDR3 DNA is TGTGCCAGCAGCTTAGGCGTGGCGGAGACCCAGTACTTC.

The rearrangement uses TRBV12-3 or TRBV12-4 and TRBJ1-2, with D tentatively TRBD1 (5 bases). V was pared by 1 base and J by 5 bases, with 11 bases between. The CDR3 totals 14 residues. The CDR3 sequence is CASSLGGARYGYTF. The DNA for the CDR3 is TGTGCCAGCAGTTTAGGAGGGGCGCGATATGGCTACACCTTC.

In its sample, this clonotype was seen many times. V is TRBV7-2 and J is TRBJ2-7; 10 nucleotides line up with TRBD2. The CDR3 runs 18 residues. The germline V gene encodes CDR1 SGHTA and CDR2 FQGNSA. The V gene end was trimmed by 3 bases and the J gene end by 1 base; junction bases not matched to a gene: 12. The CDR3 region has the DNA TGTGCCAGCAGCTTCCTCCCGACTAGCGGGTCCAAATCCTACGAGCAGTACTTC. It translates to CASSFLPTSGSKSYEQYF.